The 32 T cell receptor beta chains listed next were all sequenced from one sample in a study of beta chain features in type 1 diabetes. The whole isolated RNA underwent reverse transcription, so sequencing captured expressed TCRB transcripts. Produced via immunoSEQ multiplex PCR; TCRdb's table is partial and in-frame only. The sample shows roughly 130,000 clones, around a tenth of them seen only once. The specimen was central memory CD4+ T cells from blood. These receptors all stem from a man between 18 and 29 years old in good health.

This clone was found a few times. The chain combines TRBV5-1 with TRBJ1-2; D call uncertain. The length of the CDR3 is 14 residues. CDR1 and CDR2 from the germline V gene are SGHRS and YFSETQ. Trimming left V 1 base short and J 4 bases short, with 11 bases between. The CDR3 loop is CASSLIEGSYGYTF. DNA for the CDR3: TGCGCCAGCAGCTTGATTGAGGGCAGCTATGGCTACACCTTC.

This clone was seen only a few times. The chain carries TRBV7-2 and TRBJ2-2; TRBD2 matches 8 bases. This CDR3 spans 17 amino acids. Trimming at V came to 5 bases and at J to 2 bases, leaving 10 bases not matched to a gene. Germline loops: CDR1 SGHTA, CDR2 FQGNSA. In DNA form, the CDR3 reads TGTGCCAGCAGCCCCAGGGGCGGGGGGACCAACACCGGGGAGCTGTTTTTT. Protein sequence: CASSPRGGGTNTGELFF.

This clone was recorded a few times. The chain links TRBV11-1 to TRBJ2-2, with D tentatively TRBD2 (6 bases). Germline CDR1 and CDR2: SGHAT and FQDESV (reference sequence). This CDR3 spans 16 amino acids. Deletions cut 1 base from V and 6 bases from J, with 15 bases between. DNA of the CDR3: TGTGCCAGCAGCTTAGACGAGTTAGCGGTTCCCGGGGAGCTGTTTTTT. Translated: CASSLDELAVPGELFF.

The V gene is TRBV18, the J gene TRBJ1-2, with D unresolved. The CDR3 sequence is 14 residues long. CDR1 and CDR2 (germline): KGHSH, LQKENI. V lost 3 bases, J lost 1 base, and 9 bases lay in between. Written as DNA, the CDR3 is TGTGCCAGCTCACCTGGAACAGATAACTATGGCTACACCTTC. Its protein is CASSPGTDNYGYTF. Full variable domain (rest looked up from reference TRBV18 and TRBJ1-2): NAGVMQNPRHLVRRRGQEARLRCSPMKGHSHVYWYRQLPEEGLKFMVYLQKENIIDESGMPKERFSAEFPKEGPSILRIQQVVRGDSAAYFCASSPGTDNYGYTFGSGTRLTVV.

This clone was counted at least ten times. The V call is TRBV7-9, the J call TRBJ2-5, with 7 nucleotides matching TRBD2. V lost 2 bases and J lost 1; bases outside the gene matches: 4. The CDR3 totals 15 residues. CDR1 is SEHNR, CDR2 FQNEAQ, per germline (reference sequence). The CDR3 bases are TGTGCCAGCAGCTTAAGGAGCGGGACCCAAGAGACCCAGTACTTC. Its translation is CASSLRSGTQETQYF.

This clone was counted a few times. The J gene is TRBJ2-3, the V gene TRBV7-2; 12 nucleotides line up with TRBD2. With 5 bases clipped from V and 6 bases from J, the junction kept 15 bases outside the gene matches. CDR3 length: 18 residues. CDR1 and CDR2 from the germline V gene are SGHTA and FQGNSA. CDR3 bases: TGTGCCAGCAGCCGGGCGAGGGCTAGCGGGGGGGAAAGGGATACGCAGTATTTT. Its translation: CASSRARASGGERDTQYF.

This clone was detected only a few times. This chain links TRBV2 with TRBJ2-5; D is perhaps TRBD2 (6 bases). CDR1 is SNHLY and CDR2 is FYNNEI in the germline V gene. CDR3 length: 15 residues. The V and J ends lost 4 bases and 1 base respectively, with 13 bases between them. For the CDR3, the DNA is TGTGCCAGCAGTGGAATTGGGGGGAGCCAAGAGACCCAGTACTTC. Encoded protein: CASSGIGGSQETQYF. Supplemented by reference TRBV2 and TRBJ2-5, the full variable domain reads EPEVTQTPSHQVTQMGQEVILRCVPISNHLYFYWYRQILGQKVEFLVSFYNNEISEKSEIFDDQFSVERPDGSNFTLKIRSTKLEDSAMYFCASSGIGGSQETQYFGPGTRLLVL.

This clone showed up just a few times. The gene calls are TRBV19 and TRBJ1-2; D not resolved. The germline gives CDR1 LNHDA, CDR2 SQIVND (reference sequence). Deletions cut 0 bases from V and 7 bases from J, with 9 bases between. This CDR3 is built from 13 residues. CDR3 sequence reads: CASSIDGQRGYTF. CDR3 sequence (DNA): TGTGCCAGTAGTATAGATGGTCAGCGTGGCTACACCTTC.

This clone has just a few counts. CDR3: CASSPQSGTGSYNEQFF. The CDR3, as DNA: TGTGCCAGCTCACCACAGTCAGGAACAGGCTCCTACAATGAGCAGTTCTTC. V usage is TRBV18 and J usage is TRBJ2-1; a possible D gene is TRBD1 (5 bases). The germline V and J ends were trimmed by 1 base and 0 bases, with 13 bases remaining between them. Per germline, CDR1 KGHSH and CDR2 LQKENI. The CDR3 runs 17 residues.

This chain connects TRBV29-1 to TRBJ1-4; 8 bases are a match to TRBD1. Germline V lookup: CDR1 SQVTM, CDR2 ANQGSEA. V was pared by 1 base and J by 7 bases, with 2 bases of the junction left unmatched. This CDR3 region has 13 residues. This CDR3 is CSVEGQGAEKLFF. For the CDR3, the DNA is TGCAGCGTTGAAGGGCAGGGGGCTGAAAAACTGTTTTTT.

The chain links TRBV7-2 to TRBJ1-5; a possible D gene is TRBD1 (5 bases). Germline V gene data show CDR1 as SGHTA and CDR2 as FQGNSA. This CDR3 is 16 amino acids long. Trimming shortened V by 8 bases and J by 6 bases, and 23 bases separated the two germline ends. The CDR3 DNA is TGTGCCAGCGGGGGAGGGTCGGGGATAGTATCTCAGCCCCAGCATTTT. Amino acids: CASGGGSGIVSQPQHF.

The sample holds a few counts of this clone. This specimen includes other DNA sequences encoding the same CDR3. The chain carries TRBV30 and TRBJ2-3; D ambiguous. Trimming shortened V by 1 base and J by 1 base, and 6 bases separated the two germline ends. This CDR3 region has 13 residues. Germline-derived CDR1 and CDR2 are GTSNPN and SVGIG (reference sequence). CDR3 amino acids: CAWSEPGTDTQYF. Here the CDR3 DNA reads TGTGCCTGGAGTGAACCGGGCACAGATACGCAGTATTTT. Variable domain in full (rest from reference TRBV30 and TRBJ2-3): SQTIHQWPATLVQPVGSPLSLECTVEGTSNPNLYWYRQAAGRGLQLLFYSVGIGQISSEVPQNLSASRPQDRQFILSSKKLLLSDSGFYLCAWSEPGTDTQYFGPGTRLTVL.

CDR3 sequence reads: CASSDSRSSDTGELFF. CDR3 nucleotides: TGTGCCAGCAGTGACTCCCGGAGTAGTGACACCGGGGAGCTGTTTTTT. The chain joins TRBV6-4 to TRBJ2-2; D is unresolved. The CDR3 loop spans 16 amino acids. Germline V gene sequence: CDR1 MRHNA, CDR2 SNTAGT. Trimming removed 0 bases from V and 3 bases from J, with 11 bases in between.

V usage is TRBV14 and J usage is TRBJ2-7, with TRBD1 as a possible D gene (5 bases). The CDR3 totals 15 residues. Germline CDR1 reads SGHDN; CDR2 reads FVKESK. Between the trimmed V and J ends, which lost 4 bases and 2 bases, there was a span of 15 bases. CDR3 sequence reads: CASSLRSQGPYEQYF. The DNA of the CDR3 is TGTGCCAGCAGCCTAAGATCCCAGGGTCCCTACGAGCAGTACTTC.

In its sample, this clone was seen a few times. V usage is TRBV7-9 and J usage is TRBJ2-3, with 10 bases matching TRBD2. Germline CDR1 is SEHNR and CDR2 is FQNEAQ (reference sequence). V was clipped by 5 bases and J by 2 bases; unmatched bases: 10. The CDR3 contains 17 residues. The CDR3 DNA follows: TGTGCCAGCAGCGCCCCAGTAAGCGGGGGGGCCACAGATACGCAGTATTTT. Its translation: CASSAPVSGGATDTQYF.

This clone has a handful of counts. The CDR3, as DNA: TGTGCCAGCAGTCCTCATAGGCGGGGGGGCCTGAACAATGAGCAGTTCTTC. It specifies CASSPHRRGGLNNEQFF. The V call is TRBV28, the J call TRBJ2-1; 9 nucleotides agree with TRBD2. The CDR3 has 17 amino acids. The J segment lost 5 bases and the V segment lost 5 bases, leaving 13 bases of the junction unmatched. Germline CDR1 MDHEN, CDR2 SYDVKM.

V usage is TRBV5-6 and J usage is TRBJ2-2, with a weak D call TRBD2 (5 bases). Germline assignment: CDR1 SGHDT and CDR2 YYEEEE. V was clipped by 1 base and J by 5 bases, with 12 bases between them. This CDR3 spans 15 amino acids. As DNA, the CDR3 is TGTGCCAGCAGCTTGTTTTCTGGACTTACCGGGGAGCTGTTTTTT. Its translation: CASSLFSGLTGELFF.

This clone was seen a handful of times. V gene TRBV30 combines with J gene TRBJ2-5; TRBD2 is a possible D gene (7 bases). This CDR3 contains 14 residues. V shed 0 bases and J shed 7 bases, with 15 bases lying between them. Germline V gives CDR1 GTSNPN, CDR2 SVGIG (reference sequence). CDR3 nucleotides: TGTGCCTGGAGTGTATGGGGGGGGCGGGGGACCCAGTACTTC. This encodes CAWSVWGGRGTQYF.

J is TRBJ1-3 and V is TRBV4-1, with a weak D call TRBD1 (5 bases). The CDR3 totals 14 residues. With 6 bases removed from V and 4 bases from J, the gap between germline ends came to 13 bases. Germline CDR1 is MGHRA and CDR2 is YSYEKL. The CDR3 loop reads CASRRQLGGNTIYF. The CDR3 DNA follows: TGCGCCAGCAGACGACAGCTAGGGGGAAACACCATATATTTT.

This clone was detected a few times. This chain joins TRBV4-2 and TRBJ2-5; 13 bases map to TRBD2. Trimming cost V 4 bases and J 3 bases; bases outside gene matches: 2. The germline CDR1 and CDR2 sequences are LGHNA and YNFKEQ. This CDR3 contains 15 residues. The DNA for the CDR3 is TGTGCCAGCAGCCTCGGACTAGCGGGGGAAGAGACCCAGTACTTC. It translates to CASSLGLAGEETQYF.

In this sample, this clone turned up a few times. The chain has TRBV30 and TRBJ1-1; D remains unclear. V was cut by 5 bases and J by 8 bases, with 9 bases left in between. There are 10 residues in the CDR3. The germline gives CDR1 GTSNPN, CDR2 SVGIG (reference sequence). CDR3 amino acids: CAWDHGEAFF. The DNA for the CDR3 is TGTGCCTGGGATCACGGGGAAGCTTTCTTT.

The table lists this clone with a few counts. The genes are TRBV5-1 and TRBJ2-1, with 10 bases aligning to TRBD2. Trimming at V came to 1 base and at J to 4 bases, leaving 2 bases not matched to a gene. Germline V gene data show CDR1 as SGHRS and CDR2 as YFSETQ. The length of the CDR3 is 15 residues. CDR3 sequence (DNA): TGCGCCAGCAGCTTGACTAGCGGGGCGTACAATGAGCAGTTCTTC. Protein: CASSLTSGAYNEQFF.

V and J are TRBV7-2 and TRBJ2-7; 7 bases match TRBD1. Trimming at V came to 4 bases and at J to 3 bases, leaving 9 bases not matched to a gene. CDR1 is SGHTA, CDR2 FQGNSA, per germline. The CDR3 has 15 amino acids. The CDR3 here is CASSSLPGQYYEQYF. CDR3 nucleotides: TGTGCCAGCAGCTCCCTGCCGGGACAGTACTACGAGCAGTACTTC.

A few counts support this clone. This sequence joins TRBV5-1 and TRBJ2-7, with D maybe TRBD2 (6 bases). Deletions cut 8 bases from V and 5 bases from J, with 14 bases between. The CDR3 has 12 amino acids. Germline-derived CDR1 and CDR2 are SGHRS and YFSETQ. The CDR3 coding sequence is TGCGCCAGTCAATGGGAGGATCACGAGCAGTACTTC. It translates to CASQWEDHEQYF.

CDR3: CASNDRDNQPQHF. CDR3 nucleotide sequence: TGTGCCAGCAACGACAGGGACAATCAGCCCCAGCATTTT. The chain employs TRBV6-5 and TRBJ1-5; 7 bases line up with TRBD1. The CDR3 totals 13 residues. Germline V gene sequence: CDR1 MNHEY, CDR2 SVGAGI. V gave up 7 bases and J gave up 3 bases; unmatched junction bases: 3.

CDR3 DNA sequence: TGTGCCAGCAGCTTAGGGGCTGCCACAGATACGCAGTATTTT. Translation gives CASSLGAATDTQYF. The rearrangement joins TRBV7-9 to TRBJ2-3; D is uncertain. This CDR3 region has 14 residues. CDR1 SEHNR and CDR2 FQNEAQ come from the germline V gene (reference sequence). V was shortened by 1 base and J by 2 bases, with 7 bases between the two germline ends.

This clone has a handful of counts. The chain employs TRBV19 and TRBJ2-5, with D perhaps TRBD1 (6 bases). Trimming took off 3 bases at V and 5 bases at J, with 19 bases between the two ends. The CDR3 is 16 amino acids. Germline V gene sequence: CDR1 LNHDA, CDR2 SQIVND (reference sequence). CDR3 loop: CASSMPSSQGRETQYF. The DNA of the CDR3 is TGTGCCAGTAGTATGCCCTCCTCACAGGGCAGGGAGACCCAGTACTTC.

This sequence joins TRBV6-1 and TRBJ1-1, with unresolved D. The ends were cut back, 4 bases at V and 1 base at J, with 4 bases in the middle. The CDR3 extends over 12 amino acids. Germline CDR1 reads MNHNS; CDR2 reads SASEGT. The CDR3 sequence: CASSGGNTEAFF. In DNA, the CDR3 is TGTGCCAGCAGTGGAGGGAACACTGAAGCTTTCTTT.

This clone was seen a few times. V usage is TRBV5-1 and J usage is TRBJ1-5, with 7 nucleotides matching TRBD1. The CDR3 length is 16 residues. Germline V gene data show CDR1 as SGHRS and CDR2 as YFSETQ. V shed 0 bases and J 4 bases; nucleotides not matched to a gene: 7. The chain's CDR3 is CASSLGAWDRNQPQHF. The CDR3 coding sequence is TGCGCCAGCAGCTTGGGAGCTTGGGACAGAAATCAGCCCCAGCATTTT.

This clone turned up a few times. The DNA of the CDR3 is TGTGCCAGCAGTTACGAAGAGACAGGGTCCAACAATGAGCAGTTCTTC. It yields the protein CASSYEETGSNNEQFF. The J gene is TRBJ2-1, the V gene TRBV6-5, with TRBD1 identical over 7 bases. Germline values: CDR1 MNHEY, CDR2 SVGAGI. V lost 2 bases and J lost 5; bases outside the gene matches: 9. This CDR3 region has 16 residues.

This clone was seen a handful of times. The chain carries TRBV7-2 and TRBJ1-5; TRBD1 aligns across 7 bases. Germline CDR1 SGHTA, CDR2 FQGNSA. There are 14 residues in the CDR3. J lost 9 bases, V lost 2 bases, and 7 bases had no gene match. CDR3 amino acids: CASSLTGQYLPQHF. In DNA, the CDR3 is TGTGCCAGCAGCTTAACGGGACAGTACCTGCCCCAGCATTTT. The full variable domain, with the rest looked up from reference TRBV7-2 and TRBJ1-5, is GAGVSQSPSNKVTEKGKDVELRCDPISGHTALYWYRQSLGQGLEFLIYFQGNSAPDKSGLPSDRFSAERTGGSVSTLTIQRTQQEDSAVYLCASSLTGQYLPQHFGDGTRLSIL.

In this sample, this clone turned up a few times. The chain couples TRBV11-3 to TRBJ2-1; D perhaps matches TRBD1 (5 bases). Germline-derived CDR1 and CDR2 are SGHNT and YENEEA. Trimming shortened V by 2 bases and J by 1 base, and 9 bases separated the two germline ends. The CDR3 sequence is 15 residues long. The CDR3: CASSLTAGSYNEQFF. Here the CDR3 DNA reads TGTGCCAGCAGCTTAACGGCAGGGTCCTACAATGAGCAGTTCTTC.